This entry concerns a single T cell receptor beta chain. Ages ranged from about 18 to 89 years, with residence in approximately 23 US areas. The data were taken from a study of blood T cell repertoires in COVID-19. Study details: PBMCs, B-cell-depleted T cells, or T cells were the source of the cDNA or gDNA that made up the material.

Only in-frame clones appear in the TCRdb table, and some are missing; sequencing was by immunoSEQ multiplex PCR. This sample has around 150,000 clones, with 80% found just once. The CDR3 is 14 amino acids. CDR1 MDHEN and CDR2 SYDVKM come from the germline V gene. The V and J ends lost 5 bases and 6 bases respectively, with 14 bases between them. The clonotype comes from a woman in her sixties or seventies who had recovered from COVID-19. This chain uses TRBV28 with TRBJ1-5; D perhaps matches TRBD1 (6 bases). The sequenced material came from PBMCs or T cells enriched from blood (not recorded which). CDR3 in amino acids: CASSPGGGGQPQHF. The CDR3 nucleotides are TGTGCCAGCAGTCCCGGGGGGGGCGGTCAGCCCCAGCATTTT.